Listed below are T cell receptor beta chains from one sample, sequenced in a study of blood T cell repertoires in COVID-19. Data came from immunoSEQ multiplex PCR; TCRdb stores just in-frame clones and leaves some out. The table lists around 150,000 clones, roughly four fifths of them singletons. What was sequenced was PBMCs or T cells enriched from blood (not recorded which). The source is a middle-aged man who had recovered from COVID-19. The CDR3 runs from the conserved cysteine through the conserved F or W. The D gene is left open where the match is weak. Expanded clones are given a class, and other clones once, few, many or no size at all.

once,TRBD1,TRBJ1-1,TRBV6-5,CASSYDREAFF,TGTGCCAGCAGTTACGACAGGGAGGCTTTCTTT
NA,TRBD1,TRBJ2-7,TRBV6-5,CASSLGTGGYEQYF,TGTGCCAGCAGTCTAGGGACAGGTGGCTACGAGCAGTACTTC
NA,TRBD2,TRBJ2-3,TRBV5-5,CASIQDGGGYSQYF,TGTGCCAGCATCCAAGATGGCGGGGGGTATTCGCAGTATTTT
NA,TRBD1,TRBJ1-2,TRBV3-1/TRBV3-2,CASSLGTGVFNYGYTF,TGTGCCAGCAGCCTCGGGACAGGGGTTTTTAACTATGGCTACACCTTC
NA,TRBD1,TRBJ2-1,TRBV2,CASSDGTGGYNEQFF,TGTGCCAGCAGTGATGGGACAGGGGGGTACAATGAGCAGTTCTTC
few,NA,TRBJ2-5,TRBV15,CATSRGQGGETQYF,TGTGCCACCAGCAGAGGGCAGGGGGGAGAGACCCAGTACTTC
NA,NA,TRBJ2-1,TRBV7-2,CASSPSSASYNEQFF,TGTGCCAGCAGCCCATCTAGCGCCTCCTACAATGAGCAGTTCTTC
NA,NA,TRBJ2-1,TRBV5-5,CASSLAVWTPYNEQFF,TGTGCCAGCAGCTTGGCCGTTTGGACTCCGTACAATGAGCAGTTCTTC
NA,NA,TRBJ1-1,TRBV7-8,CASSLAGGPGTEAFF,TGTGCCAGCAGCTTAGCGGGGGGGCCGGGAACCGAAGCTTTCTTT
NA,NA,TRBJ1-4,TRBV6-5,CASSLLAQGWEKLFF,TGTGCCAGCAGCCTACTGGCTCAGGGGTGGGAAAAACTGTTTTTT
NA,NA,TRBJ1-6,TRBV28,CASSAPRALHF,TGTGCCAGCAGTGCCCCCCGGGCCCTCCACTTT
NA,NA,TRBJ1-5,TRBV30,CAWSVLGGASDQPQHF,TGTGCCTGGAGTGTACTGGGGGGGGCGTCGGATCAGCCCCAGCATTTT
NA,NA,TRBJ2-2,TRBV30,CAWSDSGGELFF,TGTGCCTGGAGCGACTCGGGCGGGGAGCTGTTTTTT
NA,NA,TRBJ1-2,TRBV9,CASSVFVGSGGYTF,TGTGCCAGCAGCGTATTCGTAGGGAGCGGAGGCTACACCTTC
NA,TRBD1,TRBJ2-7,TRBV4-1,CASSRIEKDRGYEQYF,TGCGCCAGCAGCCGAATCGAGAAGGACAGGGGTTACGAGCAGTACTTC
NA,TRBD1,TRBJ2-1,TRBV7-3,CASSLTGGSYNEQFF,TGTGCCAGCAGCCTGACAGGGGGCTCCTACAATGAGCAGTTCTTC
NA,TRBD1,TRBJ1-1,TRBV12-3/TRBV12-4,CASSPSQGLEAFF,TGTGCCAGCAGTCCCTCACAGGGGCTTGAAGCTTTCTTT
NA,NA,TRBJ2-7,TRBV6-5,CASSKRNSYEQYF,TGTGCCAGCAGTAAGCGGAACTCCTACGAGCAGTACTTC
NA,NA,TRBJ2-3,TRBV5-5,CASSRDSQRDTQYF,TGTGCCAGCAGCCGGGACTCTCAGCGGGATACGCAGTATTTT
NA,NA,TRBJ2-7,TRBV27,CASSSSTDYYEQYF,TGTGCCAGCTCTTCCTCAACAGATTACTACGAGCAGTACTTC
NA,NA,TRBJ1-3,TRBV28,CASSPSRLLSGNTIYF,TGTGCCAGCAGTCCCTCGAGACTCCTCTCTGGAAACACCATATATTTT
NA,NA,TRBJ1-1,TRBV7-2,CASSNRFEAFF,TGTGCCAGCAGCAACCGGTTTGAAGCTTTCTTT
NA,TRBD1,TRBJ1-1,TRBV28,CASSRVGTGGADTEAFF,TGTGCCAGCAGTCGCGTCGGGACAGGGGGCGCTGACACTGAAGCTTTCTTT
NA,NA,TRBJ2-7,TRBV27,CASSSDRNYYEQYF,TGTGCCAGCAGTTCCGACAGAAACTACTACGAGCAGTACTTC
NA,NA,TRBJ1-5,TRBV4-1,CASSQDGLPTQPQHF,TGCGCCAGCAGCCAAGATGGCCTCCCCACTCAGCCCCAGCATTTT
NA,NA,TRBJ1-2,TRBV28,CASHNYGYTF,TGTGCCAGCCATAACTATGGCTACACCTTC
few,NA,TRBJ2-7,TRBV6-2/TRBV6-3,CASSYVAFGASEQYF,TGTGCCAGCAGTTACGTGGCCTTCGGAGCGAGCGAGCAGTACTTC
NA,TRBD2,TRBJ2-1,TRBV7-9,CASSPPLGTSGKVEQFF,TGTGCCAGCAGCCCCCCCTTGGGTACTAGCGGGAAAGTTGAGCAGTTCTTC
NA,TRBD2,TRBJ2-3,TRBV7-3,CASSLRGVASGRTDTQYF,TGTGCCAGCAGCTTAAGAGGGGTAGCTAGCGGGAGAACAGATACGCAGTATTTT
NA,TRBD2,TRBJ2-1,TRBV29-1,CSFRTGTSAISEQFF,TGCAGCTTTAGGACCGGGACTAGCGCCATCTCCGAGCAGTTCTTC
NA,NA,TRBJ2-5,TRBV19,CASSIGRVSQETQYF,TGTGCCAGTAGTATAGGGAGGGTTTCCCAAGAGACCCAGTACTTC
NA,TRBD1,TRBJ1-3,TRBV3-1/TRBV3-2,CASRGTGNSGNTIYF,TGTGCCAGCAGAGGGACAGGGAACTCTGGAAACACCATATATTTT
once,NA,TRBJ1-1,TRBV23-1,CASSHVTDQWGTEAFF,TGCGCCAGCAGTCATGTGACAGATCAATGGGGCACTGAAGCTTTCTTT
NA,NA,TRBJ2-1,TRBV5-6,CASSLRRHEQFF,TGTGCCAGCAGCTTGAGGAGACATGAGCAGTTCTTC
NA,TRBD2,TRBJ2-7,TRBV9,CASSPRTSGGTYEQYF,TGTGCCAGCAGCCCACGGACTAGCGGGGGGACCTACGAGCAGTACTTC
NA,TRBD2,TRBJ2-3,TRBV28,CASSLSGTYTDTQYF,TGTGCCAGCAGTCTTAGCGGGACCTACACAGATACGCAGTATTTT
NA,TRBD1,TRBJ1-4,TRBV27,CASNPIKTGKTPTNEKLFF,TGTGCCAGCAACCCGATAAAGACAGGGAAGACCCCAACTAATGAAAAACTGTTTTTT
NA,TRBD2,TRBJ2-3,TRBV10-3,CAISEGGGADTQYF,TGTGCCATCAGTGAGGGCGGGGGGGCAGATACGCAGTATTTT
NA,NA,TRBJ2-3,TRBV19,CATRAADTQYF,TGTGCCACTCGAGCGGCAGATACGCAGTATTTT
NA,TRBD2,TRBJ2-1,TRBV24-1,CATSDLPGQGGLAGGGRYEQFF,TGTGCCACCAGTGATTTGCCGGGACAGGGAGGACTAGCGGGAGGGGGACGGTACGAGCAGTTCTTC
NA,NA,TRBJ2-5,TRBV2,CASSEDTFGGAQYF,TGTGCCAGCAGCGAGGACACGTTCGGTGGTGCCCAGTACTTC
once,TRBD2,TRBJ2-1,TRBV28,CASSPPSGVEQFF,TGTGCCAGCAGTCCCCCTAGCGGGGTAGAGCAGTTCTTC
NA,TRBD1,TRBJ2-7,TRBV2,CASKFGQGAYEQYF,TGTGCCAGCAAATTCGGACAGGGGGCATACGAGCAGTACTTC
NA,TRBD2,TRBJ2-7,TRBV19,CASSIAGGPHEQYF,TGTGCCAGTAGTATAGCGGGAGGGCCCCACGAGCAGTACTTC
NA,NA,TRBJ1-5,TRBV19,CASRWTGSNQPQHF,TGTGCCAGTAGGTGGACGGGGAGCAATCAGCCCCAGCATTTT
NA,TRBD2,TRBJ2-3,TRBV7-9,CASSSSGASTDTQYF,TGTGCCAGCAGCTCTAGCGGGGCGAGCACAGATACGCAGTATTTT
NA,NA,TRBJ2-6,TRBV30,CAWTQLSGANVLTF,TGTGCCTGGACCCAACTCTCTGGGGCCAACGTCCTGACTTTC